What follows is one T cell receptor beta chain and its context. This sample was taken from a study of blood T cell repertoires in COVID-19. Study as a whole: Researchers got acute and convalescent COVID-19 samples from the United States, Italy and Spain.

This CDR3 is built from 14 residues. Germline V gives CDR1 SGHVS, CDR2 FQNEAQ. Trimming removed 5 bases at V and 2 bases at J, with 12 bases between. Assay: immunoSEQ multiplex PCR; the TCRdb copy retains only in-frame clones and omits some. The sample comprises about 23,000 clones, 86% of which are singletons, and roughly 20% rests with the top ten. The chain joins TRBV7-8 to TRBJ1-2, with unresolved D. The sequenced sample was peripheral blood. This sequence originates from a woman older than 75 with acute or convalescent COVID-19. In DNA, the CDR3 is TGTGCCAGCAGCCCCCGTACAGAGAACTATGGCTACACCTTC. This encodes CASSPRTENYGYTF.